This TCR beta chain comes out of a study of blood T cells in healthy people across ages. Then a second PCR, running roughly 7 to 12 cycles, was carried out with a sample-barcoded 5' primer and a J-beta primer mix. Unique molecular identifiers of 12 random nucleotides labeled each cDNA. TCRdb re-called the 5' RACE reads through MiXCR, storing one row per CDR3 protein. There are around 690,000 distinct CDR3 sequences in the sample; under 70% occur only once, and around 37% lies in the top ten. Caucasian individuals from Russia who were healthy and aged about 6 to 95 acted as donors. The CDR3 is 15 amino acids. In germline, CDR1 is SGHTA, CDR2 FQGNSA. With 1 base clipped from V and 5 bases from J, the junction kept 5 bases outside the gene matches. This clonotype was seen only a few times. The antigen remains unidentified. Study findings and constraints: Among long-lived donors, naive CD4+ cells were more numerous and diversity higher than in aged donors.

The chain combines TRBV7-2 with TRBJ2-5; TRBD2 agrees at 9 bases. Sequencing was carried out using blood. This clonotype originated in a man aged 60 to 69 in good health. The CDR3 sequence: CASSLVSGGPETQYF. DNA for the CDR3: TGTGCCAGCAGCTTAGTAAGCGGGGGGCCGGAGACCCAGTACTTC.